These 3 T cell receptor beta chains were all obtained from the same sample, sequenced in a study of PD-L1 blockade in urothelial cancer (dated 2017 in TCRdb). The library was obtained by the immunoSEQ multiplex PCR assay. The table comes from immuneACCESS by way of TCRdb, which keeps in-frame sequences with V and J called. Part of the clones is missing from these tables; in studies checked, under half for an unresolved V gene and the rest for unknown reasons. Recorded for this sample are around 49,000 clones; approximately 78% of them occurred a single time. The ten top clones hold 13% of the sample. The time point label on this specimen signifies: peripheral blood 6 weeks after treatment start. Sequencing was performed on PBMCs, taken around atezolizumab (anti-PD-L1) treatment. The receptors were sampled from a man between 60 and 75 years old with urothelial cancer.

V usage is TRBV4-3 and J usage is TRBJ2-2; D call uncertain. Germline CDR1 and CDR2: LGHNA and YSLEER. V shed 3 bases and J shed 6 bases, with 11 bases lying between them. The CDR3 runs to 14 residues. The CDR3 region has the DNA TGCGCCAGCAGCCAGTTTTCGGGTGCCGGGGAGCTGTTTTTT. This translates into CASSQFSGAGELFF.

In DNA, the CDR3 is TGTGCCAGACAGGGTGTAGGAGAGACCCAGTACTTC. Translation gives CARQGVGETQYF. V is TRBV2 and J is TRBJ2-5, with D possibly TRBD1 on 6 matching bases. V gave up 9 bases and J gave up 4 bases, with 12 bases separating them. The CDR3 runs 12 residues. Per the germline V gene, CDR1 is SNHLY and CDR2 is FYNNEI.

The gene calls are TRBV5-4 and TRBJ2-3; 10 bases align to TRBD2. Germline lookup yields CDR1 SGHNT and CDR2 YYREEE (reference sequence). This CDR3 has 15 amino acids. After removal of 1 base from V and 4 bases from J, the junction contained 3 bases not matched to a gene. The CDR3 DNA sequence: TGTGCCAGCAGCTTGCGAAGCGGGGGGGCAGATACGCAGTATTTT. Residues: CASSLRSGGADTQYF. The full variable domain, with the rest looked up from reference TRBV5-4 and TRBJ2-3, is ETGVTQSPTHLIKTRGQQVTLRCSSQSGHNTVSWYQQALGQGPQFIFQYYREEENGRGNFPPRFSGLQFPNYSSELNVNALELDDSALYLCASSLRSGGADTQYFGPGTRLTVL.